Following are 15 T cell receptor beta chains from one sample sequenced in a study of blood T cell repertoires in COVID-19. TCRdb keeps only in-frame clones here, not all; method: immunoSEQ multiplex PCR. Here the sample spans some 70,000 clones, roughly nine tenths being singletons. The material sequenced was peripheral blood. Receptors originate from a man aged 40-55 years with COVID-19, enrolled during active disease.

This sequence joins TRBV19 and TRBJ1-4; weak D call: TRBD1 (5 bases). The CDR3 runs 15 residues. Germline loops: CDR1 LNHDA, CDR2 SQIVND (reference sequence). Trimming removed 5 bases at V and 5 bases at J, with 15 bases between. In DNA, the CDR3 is TGTGCCAGTAGTTCCCTTGGGGGGGGGAATGAAAAACTGTTTTTT. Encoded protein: CASSSLGGGNEKLFF.

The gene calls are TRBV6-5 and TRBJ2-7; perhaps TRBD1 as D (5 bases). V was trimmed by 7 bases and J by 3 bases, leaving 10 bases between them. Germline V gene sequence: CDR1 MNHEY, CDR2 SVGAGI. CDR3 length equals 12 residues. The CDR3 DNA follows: TGTGCCAGCACCCCAAGGGGCTACGAGCAGTACTTC. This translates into CASTPRGYEQYF.

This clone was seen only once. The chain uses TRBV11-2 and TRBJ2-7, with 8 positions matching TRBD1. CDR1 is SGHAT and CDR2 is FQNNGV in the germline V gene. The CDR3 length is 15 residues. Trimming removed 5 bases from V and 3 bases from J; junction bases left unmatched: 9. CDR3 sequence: CASSRQGTFGYEQYF. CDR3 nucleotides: TGTGCCAGCAGCCGACAGGGGACTTTCGGCTACGAGCAGTACTTC.

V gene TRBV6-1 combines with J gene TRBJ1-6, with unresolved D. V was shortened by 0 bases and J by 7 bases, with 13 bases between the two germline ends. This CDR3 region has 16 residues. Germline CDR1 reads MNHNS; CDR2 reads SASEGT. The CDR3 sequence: CASSEATRGGNSPLHF. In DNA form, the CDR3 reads TGTGCCAGCAGTGAAGCGACCCGTGGCGGGAATTCACCCCTCCACTTT.

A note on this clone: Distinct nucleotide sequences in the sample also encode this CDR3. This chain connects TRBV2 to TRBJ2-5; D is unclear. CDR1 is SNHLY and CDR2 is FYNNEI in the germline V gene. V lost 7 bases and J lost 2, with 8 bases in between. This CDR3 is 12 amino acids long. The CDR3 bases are TGTGCCAGCACCCCGGTGCAAGAGACCCAGTACTTC. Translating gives CASTPVQETQYF. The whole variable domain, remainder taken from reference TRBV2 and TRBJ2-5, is EPEVTQTPSHQVTQMGQEVILRCVPISNHLYFYWYRQILGQKVEFLVSFYNNEISEKSEIFDDQFSVERPDGSNFTLKIRSTKLEDSAMYFCASTPVQETQYFGPGTRLLVL.

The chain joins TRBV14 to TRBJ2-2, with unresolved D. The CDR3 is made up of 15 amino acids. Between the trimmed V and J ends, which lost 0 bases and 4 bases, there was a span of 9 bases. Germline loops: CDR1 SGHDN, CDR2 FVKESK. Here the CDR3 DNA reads TGTGCCAGCAGCCAAGATCTTCCGGGCACCGGGGAGCTGTTTTTT. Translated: CASSQDLPGTGELFF.

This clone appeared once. In DNA form, the CDR3 reads TGTGCCTGGAGTGTACTAGGGGGCGGAGAGACCCAGTACTTC. It is translated as CAWSVLGGGETQYF. The chain joins TRBV30 to TRBJ2-5, with TRBD1 matching over 7 bases. The CDR3 contains 14 residues. Trimming removed 0 bases from V and 4 bases from J; junction bases left unmatched: 5. CDR1 and CDR2 from the germline V gene are GTSNPN and SVGIG (reference sequence). Supplemented by reference TRBV30 and TRBJ2-5, the full variable domain reads SQTIHQWPATLVQPVGSPLSLECTVEGTSNPNLYWYRQAAGRGLQLLFYSVGIGQISSEVPQNLSASRPQDRQFILSSKKLLLSDSGFYLCAWSVLGGGETQYFGPGTRLLVL.

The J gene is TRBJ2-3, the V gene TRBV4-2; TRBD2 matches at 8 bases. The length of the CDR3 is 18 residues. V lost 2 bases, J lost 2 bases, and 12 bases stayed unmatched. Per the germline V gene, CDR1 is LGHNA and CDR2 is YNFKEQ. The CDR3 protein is CASSQKLVSGVFTDTQYF. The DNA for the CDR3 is TGTGCCAGCAGCCAAAAGTTGGTTAGCGGGGTGTTCACAGATACGCAGTATTTT.

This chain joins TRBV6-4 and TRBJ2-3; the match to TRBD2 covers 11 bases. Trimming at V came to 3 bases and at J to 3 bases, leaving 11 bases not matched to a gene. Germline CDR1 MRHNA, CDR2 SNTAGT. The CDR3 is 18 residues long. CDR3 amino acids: CASSEFTSSGGKTDTQYF. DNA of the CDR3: TGTGCCAGCAGTGAGTTCACCTCTAGCGGGGGGAAGACAGATACGCAGTATTTT.

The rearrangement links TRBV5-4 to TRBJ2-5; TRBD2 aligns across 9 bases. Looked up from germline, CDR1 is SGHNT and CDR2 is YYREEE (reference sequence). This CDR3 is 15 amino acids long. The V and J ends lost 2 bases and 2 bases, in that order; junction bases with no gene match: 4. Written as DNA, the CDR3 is TGTGCCAGCAGCTTACCCAGCGGGGGGCAAGAGACCCAGTACTTC. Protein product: CASSLPSGGQETQYF. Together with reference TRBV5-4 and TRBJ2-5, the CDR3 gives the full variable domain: ETGVTQSPTHLIKTRGQQVTLRCSSQSGHNTVSWYQQALGQGPQFIFQYYREEENGRGNFPPRFSGLQFPNYSSELNVNALELDDSALYLCASSLPSGGQETQYFGPGTRLLVL.

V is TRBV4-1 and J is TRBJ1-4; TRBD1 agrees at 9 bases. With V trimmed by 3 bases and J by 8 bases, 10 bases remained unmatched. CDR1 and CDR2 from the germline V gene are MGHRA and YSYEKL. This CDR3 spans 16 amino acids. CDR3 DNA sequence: TGCGCCAGCAGCCAGTTCATGGACAGGGGATCGGAAAAACTGTTTTTT. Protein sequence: CASSQFMDRGSEKLFF.

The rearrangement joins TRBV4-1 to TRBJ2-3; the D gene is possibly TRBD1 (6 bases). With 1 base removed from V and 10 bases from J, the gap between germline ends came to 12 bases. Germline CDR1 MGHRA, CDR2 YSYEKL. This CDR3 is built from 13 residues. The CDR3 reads CASSQVRGSPQYF. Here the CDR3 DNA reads TGCGCCAGCAGCCAAGTGAGGGGGTCTCCGCAGTATTTT.

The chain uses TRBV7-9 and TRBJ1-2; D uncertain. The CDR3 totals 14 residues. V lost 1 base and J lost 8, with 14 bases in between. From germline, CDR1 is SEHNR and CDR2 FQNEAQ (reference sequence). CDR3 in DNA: TGTGCCAGCAGCTTAGGAGTGGGCAGTTTAGGCTACACCTTC. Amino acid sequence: CASSLGVGSLGYTF. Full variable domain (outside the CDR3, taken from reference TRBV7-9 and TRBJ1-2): DTGVSQNPRHKITKRGQNVTFRCDPISEHNRLYWYRQTLGQGPEFLTYFQNEAQLEKSRLLSDRFSAERPKGSFSTLEIQRTEQGDSAMYLCASSLGVGSLGYTFGSGTRLTVV.

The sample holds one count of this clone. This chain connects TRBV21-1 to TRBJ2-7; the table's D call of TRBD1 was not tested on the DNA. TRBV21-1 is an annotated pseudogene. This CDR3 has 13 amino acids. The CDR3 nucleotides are TGTGCCAGCAGCGGGGGCCCTTTCTACGAGCAGTACTTC. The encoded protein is CASSGGPFYEQYF.

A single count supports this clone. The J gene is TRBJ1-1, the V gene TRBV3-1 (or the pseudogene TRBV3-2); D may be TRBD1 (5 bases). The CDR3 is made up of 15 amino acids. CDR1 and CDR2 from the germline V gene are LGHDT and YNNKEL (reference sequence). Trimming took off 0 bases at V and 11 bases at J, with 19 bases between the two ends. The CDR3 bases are TGTGCCAGCAGCCAAGAAGTAGGGGCGAGCCTCGCCGCTTTCTTT. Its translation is CASSQEVGASLAAFF.